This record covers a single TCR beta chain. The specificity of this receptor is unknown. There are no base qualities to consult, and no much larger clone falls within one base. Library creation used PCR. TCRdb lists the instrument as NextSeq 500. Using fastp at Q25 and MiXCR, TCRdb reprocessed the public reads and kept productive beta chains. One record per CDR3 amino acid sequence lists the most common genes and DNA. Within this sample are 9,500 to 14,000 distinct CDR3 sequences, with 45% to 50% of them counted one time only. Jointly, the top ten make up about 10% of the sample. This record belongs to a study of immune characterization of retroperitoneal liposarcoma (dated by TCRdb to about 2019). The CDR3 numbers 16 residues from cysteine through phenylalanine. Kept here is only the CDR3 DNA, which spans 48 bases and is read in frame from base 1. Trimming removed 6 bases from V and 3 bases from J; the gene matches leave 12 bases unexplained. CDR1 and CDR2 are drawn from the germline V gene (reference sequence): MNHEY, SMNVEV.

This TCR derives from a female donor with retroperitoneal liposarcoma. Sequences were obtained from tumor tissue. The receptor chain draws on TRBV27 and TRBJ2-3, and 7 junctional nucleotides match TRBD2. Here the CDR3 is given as CASSPRRGGGTDTQYF. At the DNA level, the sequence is TGTGCCAGCAGCCCCCGGAGGGGCGGGGGTACAGATACGCAGTATTTT.